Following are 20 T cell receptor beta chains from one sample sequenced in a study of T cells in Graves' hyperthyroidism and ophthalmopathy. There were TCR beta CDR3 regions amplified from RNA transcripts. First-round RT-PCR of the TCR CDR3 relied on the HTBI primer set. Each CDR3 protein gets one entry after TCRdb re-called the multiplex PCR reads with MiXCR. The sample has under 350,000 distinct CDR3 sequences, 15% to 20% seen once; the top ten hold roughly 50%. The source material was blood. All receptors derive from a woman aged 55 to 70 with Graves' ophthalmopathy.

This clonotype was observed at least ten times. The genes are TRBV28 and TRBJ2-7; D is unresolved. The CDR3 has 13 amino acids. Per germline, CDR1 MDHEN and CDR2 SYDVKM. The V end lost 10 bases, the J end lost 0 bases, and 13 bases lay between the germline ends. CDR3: CAIRHPVSYEQYF. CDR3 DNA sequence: TGTGCCATCAGACACCCCGTCTCCTACGAGCAGTACTTC.

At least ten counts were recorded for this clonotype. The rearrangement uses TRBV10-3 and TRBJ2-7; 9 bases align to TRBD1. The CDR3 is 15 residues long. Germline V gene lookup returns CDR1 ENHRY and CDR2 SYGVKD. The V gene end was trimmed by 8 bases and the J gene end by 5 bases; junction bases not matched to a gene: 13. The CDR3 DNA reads TGTGCCATCTCTGGACAGGGGCCGTACGTAAACGAGCAGTACTTC. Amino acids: CAISGQGPYVNEQYF.

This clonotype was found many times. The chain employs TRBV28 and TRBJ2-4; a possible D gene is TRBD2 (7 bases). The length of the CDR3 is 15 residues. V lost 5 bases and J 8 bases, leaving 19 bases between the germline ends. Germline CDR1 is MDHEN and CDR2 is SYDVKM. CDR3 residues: CASSPWGGKGDIQYF. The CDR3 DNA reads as TGTGCCAGCAGTCCGTGGGGGGGGAAGGGGGACATTCAGTACTTC.

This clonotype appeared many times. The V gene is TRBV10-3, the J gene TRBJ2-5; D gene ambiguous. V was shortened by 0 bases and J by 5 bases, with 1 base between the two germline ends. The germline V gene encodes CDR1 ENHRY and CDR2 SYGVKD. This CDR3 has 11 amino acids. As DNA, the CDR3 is TGTGCCATCAGTGAGTCCGAGACCCAGTACTTC. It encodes CAISESETQYF.

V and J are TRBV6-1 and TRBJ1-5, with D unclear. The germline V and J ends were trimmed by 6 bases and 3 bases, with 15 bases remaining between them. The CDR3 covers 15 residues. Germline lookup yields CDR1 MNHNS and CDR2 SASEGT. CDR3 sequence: CASRGSPGNNQPQHF. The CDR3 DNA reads TGTGCCAGCAGGGGGTCACCGGGTAACAATCAGCCCCAGCATTTT.

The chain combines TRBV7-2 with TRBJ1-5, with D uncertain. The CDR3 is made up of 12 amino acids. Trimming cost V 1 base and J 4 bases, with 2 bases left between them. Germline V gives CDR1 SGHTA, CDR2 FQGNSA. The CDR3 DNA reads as TGTGCCAGCAGCTTAGAGAATCAGCCCCAGCATTTT. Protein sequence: CASSLENQPQHF. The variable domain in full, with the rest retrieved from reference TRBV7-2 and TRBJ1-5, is GAGVSQSPSNKVTEKGKDVELRCDPISGHTALYWYRQSLGQGLEFLIYFQGNSAPDKSGLPSDRFSAERTGGSVSTLTIQRTQQEDSAVYLCASSLENQPQHFGDGTRLSIL.

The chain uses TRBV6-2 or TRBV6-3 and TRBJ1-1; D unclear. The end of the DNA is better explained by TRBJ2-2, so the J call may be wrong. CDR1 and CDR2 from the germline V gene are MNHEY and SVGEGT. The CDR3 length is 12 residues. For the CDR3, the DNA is TGTGCCAGCCGGCAAGGAGCTCGGAAGCTGTTTTTT. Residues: CASRQGARKLFF.

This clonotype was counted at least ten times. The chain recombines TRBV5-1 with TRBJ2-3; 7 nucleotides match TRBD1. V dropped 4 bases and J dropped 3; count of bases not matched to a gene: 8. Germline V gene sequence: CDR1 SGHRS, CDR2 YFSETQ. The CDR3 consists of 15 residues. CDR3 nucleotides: TGCGCCAGCAGCCGTACCGGGACAGTAACAGATACGCAGTATTTT. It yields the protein CASSRTGTVTDTQYF.

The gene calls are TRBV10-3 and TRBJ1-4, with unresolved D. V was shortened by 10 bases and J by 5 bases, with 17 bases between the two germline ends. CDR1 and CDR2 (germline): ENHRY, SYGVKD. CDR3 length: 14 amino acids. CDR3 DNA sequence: TGTGCCACCCGCCCTGGCCCTCTCAATGAAAAACTGTTTTTT. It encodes CATRPGPLNEKLFF.

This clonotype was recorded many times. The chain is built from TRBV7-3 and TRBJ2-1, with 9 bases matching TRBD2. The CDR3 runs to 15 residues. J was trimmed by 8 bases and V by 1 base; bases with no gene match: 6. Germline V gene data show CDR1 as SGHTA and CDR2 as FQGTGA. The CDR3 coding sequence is TGTGCCAGCAGCTTAAGCGGGAGGGCCCATGATGAGCAGTTCTTC. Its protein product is CASSLSGRAHDEQFF.

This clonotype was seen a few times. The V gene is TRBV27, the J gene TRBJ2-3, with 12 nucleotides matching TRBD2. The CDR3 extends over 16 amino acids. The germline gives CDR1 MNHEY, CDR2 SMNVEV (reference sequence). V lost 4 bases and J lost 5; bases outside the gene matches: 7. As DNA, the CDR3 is TGTGCCAGCAGTTGGCTAGCGGGAGGGCCTATAGATACGCAGTATTTT. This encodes CASSWLAGGPIDTQYF.

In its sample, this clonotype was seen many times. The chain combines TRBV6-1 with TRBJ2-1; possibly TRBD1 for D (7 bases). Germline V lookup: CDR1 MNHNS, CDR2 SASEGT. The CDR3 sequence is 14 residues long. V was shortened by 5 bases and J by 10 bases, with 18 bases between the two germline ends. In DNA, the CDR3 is TGTGCCAGCAGTAGACAGGGCACCGGAGGGGAGCAGTTCTTC. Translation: CASSRQGTGGEQFF.

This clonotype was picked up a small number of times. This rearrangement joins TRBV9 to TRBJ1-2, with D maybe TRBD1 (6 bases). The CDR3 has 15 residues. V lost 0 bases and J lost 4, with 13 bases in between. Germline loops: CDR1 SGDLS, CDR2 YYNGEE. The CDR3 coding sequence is TGTGCCAGCAGCGTAGGAGATACAGGGATCTATGGCTACACCTTC. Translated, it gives CASSVGDTGIYGYTF.

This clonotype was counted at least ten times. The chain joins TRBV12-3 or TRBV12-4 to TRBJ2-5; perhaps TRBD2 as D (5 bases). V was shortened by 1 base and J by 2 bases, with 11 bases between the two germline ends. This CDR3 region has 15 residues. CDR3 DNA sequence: TGTGCCAGCAGTTTAGGGACGAGACTACAAGAGACCCAGTACTTC. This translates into CASSLGTRLQETQYF.

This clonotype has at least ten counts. CDR3 amino acids: CASSPRDRGNTEAFF. CDR3 DNA: TGTGCCAGCAGCCCCCGGGACAGGGGGAACACTGAAGCTTTCTTT. The chain links TRBV6-1 to TRBJ1-1; TRBD1 aligns across 10 bases. This CDR3 has 15 residues. J was trimmed by 1 base and V by 6 bases; bases with no gene match: 5. Germline CDR1 MNHNS, CDR2 SASEGT.

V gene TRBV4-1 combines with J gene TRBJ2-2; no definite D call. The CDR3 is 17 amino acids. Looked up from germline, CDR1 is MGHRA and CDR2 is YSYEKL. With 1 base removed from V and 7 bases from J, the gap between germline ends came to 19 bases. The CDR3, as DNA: TGCGCCAGCAGCCAAGTTTTTCGGTTGGGCTTGGTCGGGGAGCTGTTTTTT. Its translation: CASSQVFRLGLVGELFF.

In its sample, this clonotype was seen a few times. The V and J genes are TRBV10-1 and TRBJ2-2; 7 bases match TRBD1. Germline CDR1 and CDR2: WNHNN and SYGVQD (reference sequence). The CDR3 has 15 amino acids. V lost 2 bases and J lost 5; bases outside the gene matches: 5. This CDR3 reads CASSELGQRTGELFF. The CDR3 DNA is TGCGCCAGCAGTGAGCTGGGACAGAGAACCGGGGAGCTGTTTTTT.

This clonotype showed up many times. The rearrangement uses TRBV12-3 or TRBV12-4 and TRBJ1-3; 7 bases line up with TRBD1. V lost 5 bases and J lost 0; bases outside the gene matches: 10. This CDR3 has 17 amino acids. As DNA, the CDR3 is TGTGCCAGCAGTCTCAAGACCGGGACAGCCTCTGGAAACACCATATATTTT. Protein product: CASSLKTGTASGNTIYF.

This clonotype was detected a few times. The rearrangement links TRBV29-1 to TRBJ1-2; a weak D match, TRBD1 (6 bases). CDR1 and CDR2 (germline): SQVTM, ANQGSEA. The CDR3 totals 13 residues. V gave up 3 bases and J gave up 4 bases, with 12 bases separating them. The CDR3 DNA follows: TGCAGCGTTGATACAGGGTCCGGCTATGGCTACACCTTC. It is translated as CSVDTGSGYGYTF.

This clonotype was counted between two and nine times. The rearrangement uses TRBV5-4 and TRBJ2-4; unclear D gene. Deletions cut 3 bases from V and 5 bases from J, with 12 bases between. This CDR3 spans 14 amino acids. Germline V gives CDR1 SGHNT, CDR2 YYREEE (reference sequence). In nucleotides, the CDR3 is TGTGCCAGCAGCTCATCCGGGCCCCAAAACATTCAGTACTTC. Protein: CASSSSGPQNIQYF. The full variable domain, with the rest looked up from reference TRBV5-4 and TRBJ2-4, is ETGVTQSPTHLIKTRGQQVTLRCSSQSGHNTVSWYQQALGQGPQFIFQYYREEENGRGNFPPRFSGLQFPNYSSELNVNALELDDSALYLCASSSSGPQNIQYFGAGTRLSVL.